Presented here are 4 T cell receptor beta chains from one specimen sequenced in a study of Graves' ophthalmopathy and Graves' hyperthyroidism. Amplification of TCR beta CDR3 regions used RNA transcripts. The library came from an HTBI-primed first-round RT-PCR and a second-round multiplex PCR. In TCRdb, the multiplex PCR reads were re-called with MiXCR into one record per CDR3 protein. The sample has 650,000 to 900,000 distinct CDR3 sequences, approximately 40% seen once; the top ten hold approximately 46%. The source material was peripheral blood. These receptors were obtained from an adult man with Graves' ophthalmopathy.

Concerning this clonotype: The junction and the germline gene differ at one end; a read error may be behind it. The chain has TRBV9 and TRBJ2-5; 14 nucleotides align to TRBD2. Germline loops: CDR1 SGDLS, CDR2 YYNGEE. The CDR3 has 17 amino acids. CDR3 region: CASSEGRLAGGQETQCF. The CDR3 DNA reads TGTGCCAGCAGCGAGGGGAGACTAGCGGGGGGGCAGGAGACCCAGTGCTTC.

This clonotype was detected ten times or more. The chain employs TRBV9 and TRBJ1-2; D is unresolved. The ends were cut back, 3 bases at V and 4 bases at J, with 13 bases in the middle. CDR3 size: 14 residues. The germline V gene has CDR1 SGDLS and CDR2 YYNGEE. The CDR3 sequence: CASSAISVLYGYTF. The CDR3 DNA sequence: TGTGCCAGCAGCGCGATCTCCGTCCTCTATGGCTACACCTTC.

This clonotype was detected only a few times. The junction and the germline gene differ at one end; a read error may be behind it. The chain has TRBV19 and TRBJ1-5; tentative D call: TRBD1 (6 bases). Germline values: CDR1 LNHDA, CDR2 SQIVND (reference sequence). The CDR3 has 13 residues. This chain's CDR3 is CARATGNNRPQHF. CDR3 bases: TGTGCCAGGGCTACAGGGAACAATCGGCCCCAGCATTTT.

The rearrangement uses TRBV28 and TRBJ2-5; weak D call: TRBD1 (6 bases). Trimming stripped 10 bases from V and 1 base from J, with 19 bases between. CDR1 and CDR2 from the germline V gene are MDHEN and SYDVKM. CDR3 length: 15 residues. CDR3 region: CATSGAGVGQETQYF. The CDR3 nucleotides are TGTGCCACCTCCGGGGCAGGGGTTGGCCAAGAGACCCAGTACTTC.